These 14 T cell receptor beta chains were sequenced from one sample in a study of blood T cell repertoires in COVID-19 (TCRdb year 2020). Library method: the immunoSEQ multiplex PCR assay. TCRdb retrieved this table from immuneACCESS and kept in-frame rearrangements only. Not all clones are present; in checked studies, unresolved V genes account for under half, and no reason is known for the remainder. This sample is represented by 130,000 to 150,000 clones; around four fifths of them were singletons. The ten largest account for 3% of the sample. Sequencing input: peripheral blood. The source of these receptors is a woman aged 40-49 years with active or convalescent COVID-19.

About this clone: The germline gene is not matched at one end of the junction; a read error may be the cause. The genes are TRBV13 and TRBJ1-2, with a tentative D call TRBD1 (5 bases). Germline CDR1 and CDR2: PRHDT and FYEKMQ (reference sequence). CDR3 size: 13 residues. In DNA form, the CDR3 reads TGTGCCAGCAGCGTAGGGGAGAACTATGGCTACACCTTC. Translated, it gives CASSVGENYGYTF.

The genes are TRBV7-9 and TRBJ1-3, with a tentative D call TRBD1 (5 bases). The CDR3 extends over 15 amino acids. Looked up from germline, CDR1 is SEHNR and CDR2 is FQNEAQ (reference sequence). V lost 3 bases, J lost 4 bases, and 13 bases lay in between. CDR3 amino acids: CASSFRSGRGNTIYF. CDR3 DNA sequence: TGTGCCAGCAGCTTCAGATCAGGGAGGGGAAACACCATATATTTT.

The chain joins TRBV5-1 to TRBJ1-2, with D tentatively TRBD1 (6 bases). Per the germline V gene, CDR1 is SGHRS and CDR2 is YFSETQ. V lost 6 bases, J lost 0 bases, and 12 bases lay in between. The CDR3 loop spans 14 amino acids. The DNA of the CDR3 is TGCGCCAGCAATCCGGGACAAGCTAACTATGGCTACACCTTC. Amino acid sequence: CASNPGQANYGYTF.

This chain links TRBV19 with TRBJ1-2, with 8 bases lining up with TRBD1. Germline CDR1 and CDR2: LNHDA and SQIVND (reference sequence). This CDR3 region has 15 residues. J gave up 2 bases and V 5 bases, and 7 bases lay outside the gene matches. DNA of the CDR3: TGTGCCAGTAGTCCCCGACAGGGGAGGAACTATGGCTACACCTTC. Its translation: CASSPRQGRNYGYTF.

The chain employs TRBV6-5 and TRBJ2-1, with 12 bases that match TRBD1. Germline-derived CDR1 and CDR2 are MNHEY and SVGAGI. This CDR3 has 15 residues. Losses at the gene ends were 5 bases for V and 3 bases for J; bases not matched to a gene: 2. CDR3 in DNA: TGTGCCAGCAGTAGGGACAGGGGGCACTACAATGAGCAGTTCTTC. Residues: CASSRDRGHYNEQFF.

V gene TRBV11-2 combines with J gene TRBJ1-1; D perhaps matches TRBD1 (5 bases). Germline V gene lookup returns CDR1 SGHAT and CDR2 FQNNGV. Trimming shortened V by 4 bases and J by 1 base, and 13 bases separated the two germline ends. CDR3 size: 15 residues. The CDR3 DNA is TGTGCCAGCAGCTCGATGGGAAGGGGGAACACTGAAGCTTTCTTT. This gives the protein CASSSMGRGNTEAFF.

The gene calls are TRBV19 and TRBJ1-1; unclear D gene. The germline V and J ends were trimmed by 6 bases and 4 bases, with 6 bases remaining between them. CDR1 and CDR2 (germline): LNHDA, SQIVND (reference sequence). CDR3 length: 11 amino acids. In DNA, the CDR3 is TGTGCCAGTAGGGGAGTCACTGAAGCTTTCTTT. Translated, it gives CASRGVTEAFF.

This chain links TRBV5-1 with TRBJ2-1, with 10 positions matching TRBD2. The CDR3 sequence is 16 residues long. Germline CDR1 SGHRS, CDR2 YFSETQ. J gave up 0 bases and V 3 bases, and 3 bases lay outside the gene matches. The CDR3 region is CASSSSGGASYNEQFF. The CDR3 DNA follows: TGCGCCAGCAGCTCCAGCGGGGGGGCCTCCTACAATGAGCAGTTCTTC.

The chain has TRBV10-3 and TRBJ1-2; a weak D match, TRBD1 (5 bases). The CDR3 is 13 amino acids. CDR1 and CDR2 (germline): ENHRY, SYGVKD. The V gene lost 3 bases and the J gene lost 8 bases, with 13 bases spanning the gap. The CDR3 coding sequence is TGTGCCATCAGTGATACAGGATTTTCCGGCTACACCTTC. Protein product: CAISDTGFSGYTF.

This clone was seen once. The genes are TRBV28 and TRBJ2-7; 8 bases are a match to TRBD1. V lost 8 bases and J lost 7; bases outside the gene matches: 22. CDR3 length: 17 residues. Germline loops: CDR1 MDHEN, CDR2 SYDVKM. In DNA, the CDR3 is TGTGCCAGCCGAAGTTACCTGACCGGGACAGGACTCAGGGAGCAGTACTTC. Its protein product is CASRSYLTGTGLREQYF.

V gene TRBV5-1 combines with J gene TRBJ2-6; 8 bases are shared with TRBD2. The CDR3 covers 19 residues. Germline V gene data show CDR1 as SGHRS and CDR2 as YFSETQ. V shed 10 bases, J shed 2 bases, and the junction held 20 bases outside the gene matches. CDR3 nucleotides: TGCGCCCGCCGCGGGCCGGGGGGGGGCGGAGGGCCTGGGGCCAACGTCCTGACTTTC. Translated: CARRGPGGGGGPGANVLTF.

The DNA of the CDR3 is TGCGCCAGCAGCTTGGTTACAGGATTTAGCACTGAAGCTTTCTTT. It translates to CASSLVTGFSTEAFF. The rearrangement links TRBV5-1 to TRBJ1-1; tentative D call: TRBD1 (5 bases). Trimming left V 0 bases short and J 4 bases short, with 13 bases between. The CDR3 is 15 residues long. From germline, CDR1 is SGHRS and CDR2 YFSETQ.

V gene TRBV4-1 combines with J gene TRBJ2-2; the match to TRBD2 covers 9 bases. CDR3 length: 19 residues. Germline V gene lookup returns CDR1 MGHRA and CDR2 YSYEKL. The ends lost 4 bases at V and 0 bases at J; junction bases unmatched: 12. Here the CDR3 DNA reads TGCGCCAGCAGCCGCGGCAGGGCTAGCGGGGCCGCGAACACCGGGGAGCTGTTTTTT. Amino acids: CASSRGRASGAANTGELFF.

V gene TRBV29-1 combines with J gene TRBJ1-3; 7 bases fit TRBD1. The CDR3 loop spans 16 amino acids. V lost 4 bases to trimming and J lost 0 bases; unmatched junction nucleotides: 9. Germline V lookup: CDR1 SQVTM, CDR2 ANQGSEA. The CDR3 DNA reads TGCAGCGTTGTTGGGAACAACAGGGGCTCTGGAAACACCATATATTTT. It yields the protein CSVVGNNRGSGNTIYF.